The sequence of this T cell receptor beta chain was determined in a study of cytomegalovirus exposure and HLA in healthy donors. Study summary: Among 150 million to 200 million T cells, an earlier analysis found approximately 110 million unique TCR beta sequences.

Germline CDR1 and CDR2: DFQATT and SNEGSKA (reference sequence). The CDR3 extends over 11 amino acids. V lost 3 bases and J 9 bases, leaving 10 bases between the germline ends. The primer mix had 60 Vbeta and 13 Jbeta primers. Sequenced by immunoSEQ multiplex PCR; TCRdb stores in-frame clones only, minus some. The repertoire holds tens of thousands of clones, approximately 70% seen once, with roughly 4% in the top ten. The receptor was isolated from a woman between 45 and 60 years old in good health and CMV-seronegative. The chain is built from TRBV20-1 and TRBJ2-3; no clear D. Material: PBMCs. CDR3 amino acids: CSASNTVTQYF. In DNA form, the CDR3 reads TGCAGTGCTAGCAACACAGTCACGCAGTATTTT.